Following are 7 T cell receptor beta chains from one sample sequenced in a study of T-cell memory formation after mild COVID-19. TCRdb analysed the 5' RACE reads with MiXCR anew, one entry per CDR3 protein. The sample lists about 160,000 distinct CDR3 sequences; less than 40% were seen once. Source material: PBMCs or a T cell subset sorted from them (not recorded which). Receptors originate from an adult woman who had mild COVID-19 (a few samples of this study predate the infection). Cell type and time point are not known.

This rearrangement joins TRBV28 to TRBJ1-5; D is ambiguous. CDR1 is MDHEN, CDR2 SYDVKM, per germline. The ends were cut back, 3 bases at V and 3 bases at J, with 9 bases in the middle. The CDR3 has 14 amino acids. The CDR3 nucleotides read TGTGCCAGCAGTTTCTCGGATAACAATCAGCCCCAGCATTTT. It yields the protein CASSFSDNNQPQHF.

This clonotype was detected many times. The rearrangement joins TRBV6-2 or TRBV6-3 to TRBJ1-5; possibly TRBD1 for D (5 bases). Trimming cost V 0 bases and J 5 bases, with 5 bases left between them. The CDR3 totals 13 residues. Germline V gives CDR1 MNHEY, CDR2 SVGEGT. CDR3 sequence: CASSYSGDQPQHF. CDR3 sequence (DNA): TGTGCCAGCAGTTACTCAGGGGATCAGCCCCAGCATTTT.

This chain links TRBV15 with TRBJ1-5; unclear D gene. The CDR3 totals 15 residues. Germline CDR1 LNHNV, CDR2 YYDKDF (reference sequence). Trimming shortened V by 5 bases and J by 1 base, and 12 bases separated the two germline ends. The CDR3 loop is CATSRLGGSNQPQHF. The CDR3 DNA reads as TGTGCCACCAGCCGACTCGGCGGAAGCAATCAGCCCCAGCATTTT. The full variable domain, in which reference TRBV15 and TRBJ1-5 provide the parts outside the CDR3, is DAMVIQNPRYQVTQFGKPVTLSCSQTLNHNVMYWYQQKSSQAPKLLFHYYDKDFNNEADTPDNFQSRRPNTSFCFLDIRSPGLGDTAMYLCATSRLGGSNQPQHFGDGTRLSIL.

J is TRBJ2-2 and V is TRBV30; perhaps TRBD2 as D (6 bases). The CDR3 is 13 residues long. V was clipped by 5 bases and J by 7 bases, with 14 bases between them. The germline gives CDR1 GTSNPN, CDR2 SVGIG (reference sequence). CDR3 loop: CAWSEAGVGELFF. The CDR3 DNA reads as TGTGCCTGGTCCGAAGCGGGCGTCGGGGAGCTGTTTTTT.

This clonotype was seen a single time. The CDR3 nucleotides are TGTGCCAGCAGTCAGACTCCGGGGTATCGAGCTTTCTTT. Translating it yields CASSQTPGYRAFF. The chain uses TRBV12-3 or TRBV12-4 and TRBJ1-1; no clear D gene. The ends were cut back, 5 bases at V and 10 bases at J, with 17 bases in the middle. The CDR3 extends over 13 amino acids.

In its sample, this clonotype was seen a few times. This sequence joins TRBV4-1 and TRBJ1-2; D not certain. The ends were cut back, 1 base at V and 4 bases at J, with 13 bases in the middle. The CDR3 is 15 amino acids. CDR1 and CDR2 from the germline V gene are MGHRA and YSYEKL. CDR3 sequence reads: CASSQAERQFYGYTF. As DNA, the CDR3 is TGCGCCAGCAGCCAAGCCGAGCGACAATTCTATGGCTACACCTTC.

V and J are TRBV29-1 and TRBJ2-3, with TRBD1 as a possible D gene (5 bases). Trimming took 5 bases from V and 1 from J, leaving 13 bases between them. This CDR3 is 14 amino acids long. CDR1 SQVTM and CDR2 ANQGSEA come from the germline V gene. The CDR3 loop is CSVFEMTGTDTQYF. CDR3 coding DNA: TGCAGCGTTTTCGAAATGACAGGCACAGATACGCAGTATTTT.